The TCR beta chain described here comes from a study of regulatory T cells in long-lasting Graves disease. The study's findings and limits: Patients with persistent disease showed a bias toward TRBV28, TRBJ1-2 and TRBJ2-5.

Construction of TCR beta libraries relied on iRepertoire HTBI primers and on Arm-PCR targeting CDR3 regions. TCRdb redid the calling of the multiplex PCR reads with MiXCR, one entry per CDR3 protein. The table has just over 600,000 distinct CDR3 sequences, about 15% seen once. Details on this clonotype: Its antigen is still unknown.

Trimming removed 0 bases at V and 0 bases at J, with 9 bases between. This CDR3 has 16 residues. Germline values: CDR1 LGHDT, CDR2 YNNKEL (reference sequence). Time point in this sample: newly diagnosed GD, antithyroid drugs for less than 3 months. With RNA extracted from PBMCs as input, the TCR library was made. The same data also contributed to another study, on T cells in Graves' hyperthyroidism and ophthalmopathy. That study adds: Diagnosis of hyperthyroidism was new in patients aged 18 to 65, and its duration was under 2 months. Exclusion followed for patients with uncontrolled infection, other autoimmune disease, pregnancy or lactation.

The chain uses TRBV3-1 and TRBJ2-1; the D is unclear. The TCR comes from a woman in her twenties or thirties with Graves disease. The sequences come from peripheral blood mononuclear cells (PBMCs), collected at new diagnosis, from a patient treated with antithyroid drugs. The DNA for the CDR3 is TGTGCCAGCAGCCAAGATGATGGAAGCTCCTACAATGAGCAGTTCTTC. It translates to CASSQDDGSSYNEQFF.